Listed below are T cell receptor beta chains from one sample, sequenced in a study of T cell responses to AZD1222 COVID-19 vaccine. Clones were read by immunoSEQ multiplex PCR, and TCRdb kept only the in-frame ones, dropping some. This repertoire shows about 140,000 clones, 90% found once; its top ten account for about 5.9%. Source: peripheral blood, taken 28 days after the second AZD1222 dose. Receptors were obtained from an adult who received the AZD1222 COVID-19 vaccine. Both conserved end residues are part of each CDR3.

J,V,CDR3
TRBJ2-2,TRBV19,CATRVDANTGELFF
TRBJ2-5,TRBV7-9,CASSLSTGGETQYF
TRBJ1-1,TRBV6-2/TRBV6-3,CASSYPQGHTEAFF
TRBJ2-2,TRBV2,CAAAGSMRPTTGELFF
TRBJ2-5,TRBV19,CASSIMSGAETQYF
TRBJ1-3,TRBV28,CASIGPFSGNTIYF
TRBJ1-3,TRBV19,CASTVGSGNTIYF
TRBJ2-3,TRBV18,CASSPPARTDTQYF
TRBJ2-1,TRBV7-2,CASRLAAQSYNEQFF
TRBJ1-5,TRBV5-6,CASSLGMVDQPQHF
TRBJ2-2,TRBV20-1,CSASDPRGPGELFF
TRBJ2-3,TRBV6-5,CASSYGWSPRTDTQYF
TRBJ1-4,TRBV6-5,CASSSPTGFGEKLFF
TRBJ2-2,TRBV3-1/TRBV3-2,CASSPWRVDTGELFF
TRBJ2-5,TRBV19,CASSIRTGPETQYF
TRBJ2-7,TRBV11-3,CASSLVSDQGSPYEQYF
TRBJ1-1,TRBV7-9,CASSSLFFYGTNTEAFF
TRBJ1-4,TRBV4-2,CASSQLTTQEKLFF
TRBJ2-1,TRBV5-1,CASRLAGGPRYNEQFF
TRBJ1-2,TRBV28,CASRHRGEGGYTF
TRBJ2-7,TRBV28,CASSEASGGFPYEQYF
TRBJ1-2,TRBV28,CASRSRYGYTF
TRBJ1-4,TRBV18,CASSPGQGSNEKLFF
TRBJ1-4,TRBV30,CACYPGPGLMTRNEKLFF
TRBJ2-7,TRBV12-3/TRBV12-4,CASRSQEWYEQYF
TRBJ1-1,TRBV30,CAWSPGLSATEAFF
TRBJ1-2,TRBV5-1,CASSSPMEDGYTF
TRBJ1-5,TRBV28,CASSLLFFGNSNQPQHF
TRBJ2-7,TRBV5-6,CASRRTALEQYF
TRBJ1-4,TRBV19,CASTPSGGTNEKLFF
TRBJ1-2,TRBV12-5,CASGDRWGGYTF
TRBJ2-7,TRBV15,CATSDRMYYEQYF
TRBJ1-5,TRBV21-1,CASIMKDRGDQPQHF
TRBJ1-4,TRBV7-9,CASSLRTGITNEKLFF
TRBJ1-6,TRBV28,CASSPNSDGNSPLHF
TRBJ1-5,TRBV2,CASRGVGRASNQPQHF
TRBJ2-2,TRBV15,CATSREGGIGTGELFF